This T cell receptor (beta chain) appears in the sequencing data of a study of post-analysis software for immune sequencing data. Study as a whole: Relapsing-remitting, secondary progressive and progressive-relapsing forms of multiple sclerosis all featured among disease courses.

V trimming: 6 bases; J trimming: 4 bases; junction bases outside the gene matches: 10. This CDR3 contains 15 residues. CDR1 and CDR2 from the germline V gene are SQVTM and ANQGSEA. This clonotype was recorded many times. What it binds is unknown. Every TCR beta cDNA library bore unique molecular identifiers. A population of roughly 0.95 to 10 million T cells gave rise to approximately 500,000 cDNA molecules. TCRdb passed the PCR reads through MiXCR, listing each CDR3 protein once. The data show about 540,000 distinct CDR3 sequences, around 34% seen once. Study-level findings and limits: Significantly decreased normalized Chao1 diversity was recorded for multiple sclerosis patients relative to controls. Under the F measure, samples that were prepared in one batch clustered strongly together. Patients carried five TRBV segments more frequently than controls did, and TRBV5-6, TRBV5-1 and TRBV20-1 were among them.

V and J are TRBV29-1 and TRBJ1-2; 11 nucleotides align to TRBD1. Material: blood. This receptor was taken from a girl under 18 with multiple sclerosis. The CDR3 nucleotides read TGCAGCGTGGGGACAGGGGGTGACCTCGGCTATGGCTACACCTTC. Translating it yields CSVGTGGDLGYGYTF.